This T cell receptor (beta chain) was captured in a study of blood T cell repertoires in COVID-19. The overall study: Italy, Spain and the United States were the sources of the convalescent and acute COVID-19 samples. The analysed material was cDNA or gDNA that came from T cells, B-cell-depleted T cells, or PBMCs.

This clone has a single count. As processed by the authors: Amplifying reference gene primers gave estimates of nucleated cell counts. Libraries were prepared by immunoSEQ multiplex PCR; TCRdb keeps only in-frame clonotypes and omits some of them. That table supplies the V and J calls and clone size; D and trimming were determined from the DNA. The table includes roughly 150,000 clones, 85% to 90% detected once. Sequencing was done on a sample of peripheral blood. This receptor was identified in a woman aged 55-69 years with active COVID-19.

CDR3 residues: CASSQGGNEQYF. In DNA form, the CDR3 reads TGTGCCAGCAGCCAAGGTGGCAACGAGCAGTACTTC. The gene calls are TRBV3-1 (or the pseudogene TRBV3-2) and TRBJ2-7; D not resolved. From germline, CDR1 is LGHDT and CDR2 YNNKEL (reference sequence). Trimming stripped 1 base from V and 5 bases from J, with 6 bases between. The CDR3 has 12 residues.